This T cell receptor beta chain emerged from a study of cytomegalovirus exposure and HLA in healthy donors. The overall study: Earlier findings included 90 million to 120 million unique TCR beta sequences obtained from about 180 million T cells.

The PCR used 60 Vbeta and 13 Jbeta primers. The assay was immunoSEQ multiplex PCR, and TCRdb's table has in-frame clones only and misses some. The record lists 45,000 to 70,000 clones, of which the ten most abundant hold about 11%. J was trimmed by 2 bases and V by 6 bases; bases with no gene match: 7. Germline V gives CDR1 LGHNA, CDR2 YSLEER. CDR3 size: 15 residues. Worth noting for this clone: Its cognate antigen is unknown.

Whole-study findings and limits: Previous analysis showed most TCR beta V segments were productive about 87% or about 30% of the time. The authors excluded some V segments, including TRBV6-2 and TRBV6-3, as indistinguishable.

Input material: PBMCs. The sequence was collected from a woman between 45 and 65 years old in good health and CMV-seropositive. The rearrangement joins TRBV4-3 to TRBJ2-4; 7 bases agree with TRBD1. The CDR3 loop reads CASSHDRDPKNIQYF. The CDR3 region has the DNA TGCGCCAGCAGTCATGACAGGGATCCCAAAAACATTCAGTACTTC.